These 14 T cell receptor beta chains originate from one sample sequenced in a study of T cell responses to AZD1222 COVID-19 vaccine. The method was immunoSEQ multiplex PCR; TCRdb's version includes in-frame clones alone and lacks a portion of them. Here the sample spans around 84,000 clones, about 91% being singletons. The source material was peripheral blood, sampled on day 0 of MenACWY control vaccination. All receptors derive from an adult in good health.

The chain is built from TRBV2 and TRBJ2-3; TRBD1 matches at 7 bases. This CDR3 has 13 residues. Germline CDR1 and CDR2: SNHLY and FYNNEI. V dropped 0 bases and J dropped 9; count of bases not matched to a gene: 3. Written as DNA, the CDR3 is TGTGCCAGCAGTGAAGCGAGGACAGGCACGCAGTATTTT. It is translated as CASSEARTGTQYF. The full variable domain, completed using reference TRBV2 and TRBJ2-3, is EPEVTQTPSHQVTQMGQEVILRCVPISNHLYFYWYRQILGQKVEFLVSFYNNEISEKSEIFDDQFSVERPDGSNFTLKIRSTKLEDSAMYFCASSEARTGTQYFGPGTRLTVL.

The chain carries TRBV4-3 and TRBJ2-5; possibly TRBD1 or TRBD2 for D (5 bases each). V was trimmed by 0 bases and J by 4 bases, leaving 9 bases between them. The germline V gene encodes CDR1 LGHNA and CDR2 YSLEER. The CDR3 has 14 amino acids. CDR3 in DNA: TGCGCCAGCAGCCAAGATCAGGGACGAGAGACCCAGTACTTC. Translated, it gives CASSQDQGRETQYF.

This sequence joins TRBV19 and TRBJ2-2; D remains unclear. The CDR3 spans 14 residues. The germline V and J ends were trimmed by 3 bases and 3 bases, with 8 bases remaining between them. The germline gives CDR1 LNHDA, CDR2 SQIVND (reference sequence). CDR3 DNA: TGTGCCAGTAGTATCAATCGGTACACCGGGGAGCTGTTTTTT. Amino acids: CASSINRYTGELFF.

The chain is built from TRBV29-1 and TRBJ1-5, with TRBD1 identical over 7 bases. Germline V lookup: CDR1 SQVTM, CDR2 ANQGSEA. CDR3 length equals 13 residues. J was trimmed by 4 bases and V by 4 bases; bases with no gene match: 4. The CDR3 DNA is TGCAGCGTTGGGACAGGATGGAATCAGCCCCAGCATTTT. This gives the protein CSVGTGWNQPQHF.

The CDR3 is CASSGTSGTGSLAKNIQYF. The CDR3 DNA follows: TGTGCCAGCAGTGGGACTAGCGGGACCGGGTCCCTAGCCAAAAACATTCAGTACTTC. The chain employs TRBV6-2 or TRBV6-3 and TRBJ2-4; 13 nucleotides line up with TRBD2. This CDR3 comprises 19 residues. V gave up 5 bases and J gave up 0 bases; unmatched junction bases: 10. CDR1 and CDR2 from the germline V gene are MNHEY and SVGEGT.

The V call is TRBV10-2, the J call TRBJ1-5; D is unresolved. The germline gives CDR1 WSHSY, CDR2 SAAADI. V lost 2 bases to trimming and J lost 1 base, with 12 bases between them. This CDR3 is built from 16 residues. The CDR3 DNA follows: TGCGCCAGCAGTGAGAGGCGAGCTGTAAGCAATCAGCCCCAGCATTTT. Protein product: CASSERRAVSNQPQHF.

The CDR3 nucleotides are TGTGCCAGCAGCGTAGCTTTAACAGGTGGCGGGGAGCTGTTTTTT. This encodes CASSVALTGGGELFF. The chain joins TRBV9 to TRBJ2-2; D perhaps matches TRBD1 (5 bases). The V gene lost 0 bases and the J gene lost 7 bases, with 13 bases spanning the gap. The CDR3 has 15 residues. CDR1 SGDLS and CDR2 YYNGEE come from the germline V gene.

The chain recombines TRBV24-1 with TRBJ2-3; 7 bases map to TRBD1. The junction had 2 bases not matched to a gene; V was cut back by 4 bases and J by 2 bases. This CDR3 has 14 residues. CDR1 and CDR2 from the germline V gene are KGHDR and SFDVKD. The CDR3 protein is CATSEGQYTDTQYF. Here the CDR3 DNA reads TGTGCCACCAGTGAGGGACAGTACACAGATACGCAGTATTTT.

V is TRBV4-3 and J is TRBJ2-2; no reliable D call. Germline assignment: CDR1 LGHNA and CDR2 YSLEER. The CDR3 contains 14 residues. V lost 0 bases, J lost 5 bases, and 7 bases lay in between. CDR3 residues: CASSQDFRTGELFF. CDR3 nucleotide sequence: TGCGCCAGCAGCCAAGATTTTAGAACCGGGGAGCTGTTTTTT.

This clone has only one observation. This chain links TRBV12-3 or TRBV12-4 with TRBJ2-1; 8 bases agree with TRBD2. CDR3 length: 13 residues. The ends lost 6 bases at V and 6 bases at J; junction bases unmatched: 4. Written as DNA, the CDR3 is TGTGCCAGCAGCCATCTAGCGGGCAATGAGCAGTTCTTC. Amino acids: CASSHLAGNEQFF.

This clone was recorded only once. The chain uses TRBV28 and TRBJ2-5; D possibly corresponds to TRBD2 (6 bases). The CDR3 consists of 11 residues. Germline V gives CDR1 MDHEN, CDR2 SYDVKM. Trimming cost V 3 bases and J 7 bases, with 6 bases left between them. Here the CDR3 reads CASSFSGTQYF. The CDR3 nucleotides are TGTGCCAGCAGTTTTAGCGGGACCCAGTACTTC.

This rearrangement joins TRBV5-1 to TRBJ2-3; 7 nucleotides agree with TRBD1. From germline, CDR1 is SGHRS and CDR2 YFSETQ. With V trimmed by 1 base and J by 7 bases, 3 bases remained unmatched. This CDR3 comprises 13 residues. The CDR3 reads CASSLQGEYTQYF. In DNA, the CDR3 is TGCGCCAGCAGCTTGCAGGGGGAGTATACGCAGTATTTT.

The chain couples TRBV6-5 to TRBJ1-1, with D hard to call. The CDR3 extends over 13 amino acids. Germline CDR1 reads MNHEY; CDR2 reads SVGAGI. V dropped 1 base and J dropped 8 bases, with 11 bases sitting between them. In nucleotides, the CDR3 is TGTGCCAGCAGTTACTACGACGGAAAGGAAGCTTTCTTT. It is translated as CASSYYDGKEAFF.

This chain uses TRBV7-9 with TRBJ1-6, with TRBD1 identical over 11 bases. The CDR3 covers 18 residues. CDR1 and CDR2 (germline): SEHNR, FQNEAQ (reference sequence). Losses at the gene ends were 1 base for V and 0 bases for J; bases not matched to a gene: 2. CDR3 loop: CASSLGDRGSSYNSPLHF. Here the CDR3 DNA reads TGTGCCAGCAGCTTAGGGGACAGGGGGAGCTCCTATAATTCACCCCTCCACTTT.